This entry lists 3 T cell receptor beta chains sequenced from one sample in a study of cytomegalovirus exposure and HLA in healthy donors. PCR used 60 Vbeta primers and 13 Jbeta primers. Method: immunoSEQ multiplex PCR; TCRdb's copy keeps in-frame clones and lacks some. Of about 180,000 clones listed, about 79% are singletons. Source material: PBMCs. All receptors come from a young man in good health and CMV-seronegative.

J is TRBJ1-4 and V is TRBV2, with 9 bases lining up with TRBD1. Germline V CDR1 and CDR2: SNHLY, FYNNEI. V dropped 4 bases and J dropped 4; count of bases not matched to a gene: 1. This CDR3 is 14 amino acids long. In DNA, the CDR3 is TGTGCCAGCAGTGGGGGACAGGGTAATGAAAAACTGTTTTTT. The encoded protein is CASSGGQGNEKLFF.

The chain combines TRBV28 with TRBJ1-5, with 10 bases lining up with TRBD1. Germline V lookup: CDR1 MDHEN, CDR2 SYDVKM. CDR3 size: 16 residues. Trimming took 5 bases from V and 2 from J; bases not matched to a gene: 6. CDR3 protein: CASSAPGTGGNQPQHF. The DNA for the CDR3 is TGTGCCAGCAGTGCTCCCGGGACAGGGGGCAATCAGCCCCAGCATTTT.

The chain employs TRBV19 and TRBJ2-2, with D tentatively TRBD2 (6 bases). Germline values: CDR1 LNHDA, CDR2 SQIVND (reference sequence). V was trimmed by 5 bases and J by 2 bases, leaving 15 bases between them. The CDR3 covers 16 residues. CDR3 in DNA: TGTGCCAGTAGTGCCGTCGGGACTTCAAACACCGGGGAGCTGTTTTTT. Its protein is CASSAVGTSNTGELFF.